Below, 6 T cell receptor beta chains from the same sample are listed, as sequenced in a study of blood T cell repertoires in COVID-19. Profiling relied on immunoSEQ multiplex PCR, and the TCRdb table lists in-frame clones only, not all of them. The data show 300,000 to 450,000 clones, with roughly 90% seen just once and approximately 1% held by the top ten. The source material was PBMCs or T cells enriched from blood (not recorded which). The origin of the receptors is a woman aged 25 to 39 who had been exposed to COVID-19.

This sequence joins TRBV6-5 and TRBJ2-7; TRBD2 matches 7 bases. From germline, CDR1 is MNHEY and CDR2 SVGAGI. The CDR3 length is 15 residues. Germline trimming cut 6 bases from V and 2 bases from J; bases unmatched to any gene: 10. The CDR3 spells CASSPRASGTYEQYF. The CDR3 coding sequence is TGTGCCAGCAGCCCCCGGGCTAGCGGAACCTACGAGCAGTACTTC.

The gene calls are TRBV29-1 and TRBJ1-1; D perhaps matches TRBD1 (6 bases). Germline V lookup: CDR1 SQVTM, CDR2 ANQGSEA. This CDR3 is 16 amino acids long. Trimming removed 5 bases from V and 2 bases from J, with 21 bases in between. Written as DNA, the CDR3 is TGCAGCGTTTCTTCCGTTGGGCAGGGGTTAAACACTGAAGCTTTCTTT. It encodes CSVSSVGQGLNTEAFF.

The rearrangement uses TRBV4-2 and TRBJ1-6; perhaps TRBD1 as D (5 bases). V was trimmed by 1 base and J by 6 bases, leaving 16 bases between them. This CDR3 is 17 amino acids long. Germline CDR1 LGHNA, CDR2 YNFKEQ. The CDR3 sequence: CASSQGVGQGGNSPLHF. In DNA, the CDR3 is TGTGCCAGCAGCCAAGGTGTAGGCCAGGGAGGTAATTCACCCCTCCACTTT.

This clone has a handful of counts. The gene calls are TRBV11-2 and TRBJ2-7, with 12 bases that match TRBD2. The CDR3 covers 18 residues. Germline CDR1 reads SGHAT; CDR2 reads FQNNGV. V lost 0 bases to trimming and J lost 5 bases; unmatched junction nucleotides: 11. Written as DNA, the CDR3 is TGTGCCAGCAGCTTAGATGGGTCGACTAGCGGGAGTGTCGACGAGCAGTACTTC. Translated, it gives CASSLDGSTSGSVDEQYF.

The chain carries TRBV13 and TRBJ1-2, with 9 positions matching TRBD1. Germline assignment: CDR1 PRHDT and CDR2 FYEKMQ (reference sequence). Trimming at V came to 4 bases and at J to 4 bases, leaving 7 bases not matched to a gene. The CDR3 runs 15 residues. The CDR3 is CASSSRDRASYGYTF. The CDR3 DNA reads as TGTGCCAGCAGCTCCCGGGACAGGGCTTCCTATGGCTACACCTTC.

This chain connects TRBV20-1 to TRBJ1-1; TRBD1 is a possible D gene (6 bases). Trimming left V 6 bases short and J 7 bases short, with 12 bases between. The CDR3 is made up of 11 amino acids. Germline assignment: CDR1 DFQATT and CDR2 SNEGSKA (reference sequence). The DNA for the CDR3 is TGCAGTGCGCCTCAGGGGATTGAAGCTTTCTTT. This sequence encodes CSAPQGIEAFF.